A selection of T cell receptor beta chains follows, all from one sample in a study of OX40 agonist ivuxolimab in advanced cancers. Using immunoSEQ multiplex PCR, the repertoire was profiled, and TCRdb retains in-frame clones only, with some absent. The table lists around 62,000 clones, approximately 80% of them singletons, with 2.4% in the top ten. The material sequenced was CD4+ or CD8+ T cells sorted from blood, taken in a trial of the OX40 agonist ivuxolimab. These receptors came from an adult with an advanced solid tumor such as melanoma, head and neck, liver or kidney cancer. CDR3s include the opening cysteine and the closing phenylalanine or tryptophan. A D gene is named only where the DNA matches it firmly. Expanded clones get a size class; other rows say once, few or many, or leave the size out.

CDR3 DNA: TGCGCCAGCAGCCAAGCCGGGGACAGGTATGGCTACACCTTC
CDR3 protein: CASSQAGDRYGYTF
clone size: -
J gene: TRBJ1-2
V gene: TRBV4-3
D gene: TRBD1

CDR3 DNA: TGTGCCAGCAGCCCGACAGGAGGGTCGGGTGAAAAACTGTTTTTT
CDR3 protein: CASSPTGGSGEKLFF
clone size: -
J gene: TRBJ1-4
V gene: TRBV11-2
D gene: -

CDR3 DNA: TGTGCCAGCAGTGAAGCCTGGGGCGCGACAGATACGCAGTATTTT
CDR3 protein: CASSEAWGATDTQYF
clone size: -
J gene: TRBJ2-3
V gene: TRBV6-1
D gene: -

CDR3 DNA: TGTGCCAGTAGTATAGGAGGAGGTTGGGAGACCCAGTACTTC
CDR3 protein: CASSIGGGWETQYF
clone size: -
J gene: TRBJ2-5
V gene: TRBV19
D gene: -

CDR3 DNA: TGTGCCAGCAGTTCAGGGTGGGGGTCCACAGATACGCAGTATTTT
CDR3 protein: CASSSGWGSTDTQYF
clone size: -
J gene: TRBJ2-3
V gene: TRBV6-5
D gene: -

CDR3 DNA: TGTGCCAGCAGTTACTCGCTCCCTAGCAATCAGCCCCAGCATTTT
CDR3 protein: CASSYSLPSNQPQHF
clone size: few
J gene: TRBJ1-5
V gene: TRBV6-5
D gene: -

CDR3 DNA: TGTGCCAGTACCGACAGATCCGAAGAAGAGACCCAGTACTTC
CDR3 protein: CASTDRSEEETQYF
clone size: -
J gene: TRBJ2-5
V gene: TRBV5-6
D gene: -

CDR3 DNA: TGTGCCAGCACTCGGAGGGGTGAGCCCCAGCATTTT
CDR3 protein: CASTRRGEPQHF
clone size: few
J gene: TRBJ1-5
V gene: TRBV6-5
D gene: -

CDR3 DNA: TGCGCCAGCAGCTTAACAGGTTTCGGGACAGATACGCAGTATTTT
CDR3 protein: CASSLTGFGTDTQYF
clone size: -
J gene: TRBJ2-3
V gene: TRBV5-1
D gene: -

CDR3 DNA: TGCGCCAGCAGCCCCGTTTGGGCCGCGACGTCAGGGGCCGAAGCTTTCTTT
CDR3 protein: CASSPVWAATSGAEAFF
clone size: -
J gene: TRBJ1-1
V gene: TRBV5-1
D gene: -

CDR3 DNA: TGCGCCAGCAGCCCTGGTGAGGGGCTGGGTCCCCAGCATTTT
CDR3 protein: CASSPGEGLGPQHF
clone size: -
J gene: TRBJ1-5
V gene: TRBV5-1
D gene: -

CDR3 DNA: TGTGCCAGCAGTTACTCGAACAGAGCCTACGAGCAGTACTTC
CDR3 protein: CASSYSNRAYEQYF
clone size: -
J gene: TRBJ2-7
V gene: TRBV6-5
D gene: -

CDR3 DNA: TGTGCCAGCAGTTTCGGGATGAGTCAGCCCCAGCATTTT
CDR3 protein: CASSFGMSQPQHF
clone size: once
J gene: TRBJ1-5
V gene: TRBV28
D gene: -

CDR3 DNA: TGTGCCAGCTCACCGGACAGGGCGGCTAATGAAAAACTGTTTTTT
CDR3 protein: CASSPDRAANEKLFF
clone size: -
J gene: TRBJ1-4
V gene: TRBV18
D gene: TRBD1

CDR3 DNA: TGCGCCAGCAGGGCCGGGAGTGAAAAACTGTTTTTT
CDR3 protein: CASRAGSEKLFF
clone size: once
J gene: TRBJ1-4
V gene: TRBV5-1
D gene: -

CDR3 DNA: TGTGCCAGCAGCCAGTGGGCCTATGGCTACACCTTC
CDR3 protein: CASSQWAYGYTF
clone size: -
J gene: TRBJ1-2
V gene: TRBV14
D gene: -

CDR3 DNA: TGTGCCAGCTCCCAAGGTCGGACAGCCACCTACGAGCAGTACTTC
CDR3 protein: CASSQGRTATYEQYF
clone size: -
J gene: TRBJ2-7
V gene: TRBV6-5
D gene: -

CDR3 DNA: TGTGCCAGCAGCCCATCATTCGGACAGCCTGGAAACACCATATATTTT
CDR3 protein: CASSPSFGQPGNTIYF
clone size: -
J gene: TRBJ1-3
V gene: TRBV7-3
D gene: -

CDR3 DNA: TGTGCCAGCTCACCGCAAACACCTGGAAACACCATATATTTT
CDR3 protein: CASSPQTPGNTIYF
clone size: -
J gene: TRBJ1-3
V gene: TRBV18
D gene: -

CDR3 DNA: TGTGCCAGCAGTCCTCTGACAGGGATGACTGAAGCTTTCTTT
CDR3 protein: CASSPLTGMTEAFF
clone size: -
J gene: TRBJ1-1
V gene: TRBV6-1
D gene: TRBD1

CDR3 DNA: TGTGCCACTCTGTCCCTTTCGGCGTGGGGCTACACCTTC
CDR3 protein: CATLSLSAWGYTF
clone size: -
J gene: TRBJ1-2
V gene: TRBV19
D gene: -

CDR3 DNA: TGTGCCAGCAGCTTACCGATCACAGGGGGCAAAGAGACCCAGTACTTC
CDR3 protein: CASSLPITGGKETQYF
clone size: -
J gene: TRBJ2-5
V gene: TRBV7-8
D gene: TRBD1

CDR3 DNA: TGTGCCAGCAGCCTGGGGGTAAGACAGGGGTCCTACGAGCAGTACTTC
CDR3 protein: CASSLGVRQGSYEQYF
clone size: -
J gene: TRBJ2-7
V gene: TRBV11-2
D gene: TRBD1

CDR3 DNA: TGCGCCAGCAGCTTCGGCAGGTCTAATGAAAAACTGTTTTTT
CDR3 protein: CASSFGRSNEKLFF
clone size: -
J gene: TRBJ1-4
V gene: TRBV5-1
D gene: -

CDR3 DNA: TGTGCCAGCAGCCAAGCCCTAAACCCCGGACAGGGTAAAAACATTCAGTACTTC
CDR3 protein: CASSQALNPGQGKNIQYF
clone size: -
J gene: TRBJ2-4
V gene: TRBV4-2
D gene: TRBD1

CDR3 DNA: TGTGCCAGTAGTATGGCCCGGAGGGGATTTAACACTGAAGCTTTCTTT
CDR3 protein: CASSMARRGFNTEAFF
clone size: few
J gene: TRBJ1-1
V gene: TRBV19
D gene: -

CDR3 DNA: TGTGCCAGCAGTTTCCAGGGAAGTGGGGCCAACGTCCTGACTTTC
CDR3 protein: CASSFQGSGANVLTF
clone size: once
J gene: TRBJ2-6
V gene: TRBV28
D gene: -

CDR3 DNA: TGTGCCAGCAGCCAAGGGAACGGCCCCTCTGGAAACACCATATATTTT
CDR3 protein: CASSQGNGPSGNTIYF
clone size: -
J gene: TRBJ1-3
V gene: TRBV11-2
D gene: -

CDR3 DNA: TGTGCCACCAGCAGAGATGACAGGGGGCAAACTGAAGCTTTCTTT
CDR3 protein: CATSRDDRGQTEAFF
clone size: -
J gene: TRBJ1-1
V gene: TRBV15
D gene: TRBD1

CDR3 DNA: TGCAGCGTTGATGCGTTGCGGGCGGGAGGCTACACCTTC
CDR3 protein: CSVDALRAGGYTF
clone size: -
J gene: TRBJ1-2
V gene: TRBV29-1
D gene: -

CDR3 DNA: TGTGCCAGCAAGCCCCCCCCAGGGACAGCTTTCTTT
CDR3 protein: CASKPPPGTAFF
clone size: -
J gene: TRBJ1-1
V gene: TRBV2
D gene: -

CDR3 DNA: TGCGCCAGCAGTAACCGAGGGGCCCAAGAGACCCAGTACTTC
CDR3 protein: CASSNRGAQETQYF
clone size: -
J gene: TRBJ2-5
V gene: TRBV10-2
D gene: -

CDR3 DNA: TGCGCCAGCAGCTTGGGTAGACCTGGAAACACCATATATTTT
CDR3 protein: CASSLGRPGNTIYF
clone size: -
J gene: TRBJ1-3
V gene: TRBV5-1
D gene: -

CDR3 DNA: TGTGCCAGTAGTGCCCAAGAGACCCAGTACTTC
CDR3 protein: CASSAQETQYF
clone size: -
J gene: TRBJ2-5
V gene: TRBV19
D gene: -

CDR3 DNA: TGTGCTAGTGGTTTGGTGAACACTGAAGCTTTCTTT
CDR3 protein: CASGLVNTEAFF
clone size: -
J gene: TRBJ1-1
V gene: TRBV12-5
D gene: -

CDR3 DNA: TGTGCCACCAGCAGAGAAGCAGGGACCTACGAGCAGTACTTC
CDR3 protein: CATSREAGTYEQYF
clone size: -
J gene: TRBJ2-7
V gene: TRBV15
D gene: -

CDR3 DNA: TGTGCCAGTAACAGGGGAGGGAACTATGGCTACACCTTC
CDR3 protein: CASNRGGNYGYTF
clone size: medium-sized
J gene: TRBJ1-2
V gene: TRBV6-6
D gene: TRBD1

CDR3 DNA: TGTGCCAGCAGCCTGGGGGGTAATACGGGCCCCGGGTTCTTC
CDR3 protein: CASSLGGNTGPGFF
clone size: -
J gene: TRBJ2-1
V gene: TRBV11-2
D gene: -

CDR3 DNA: TGTGCCAGTAGTATGAGAGCCCCGTCCGGGGACAGGGGCACAGATACGCAGTATTTT
CDR3 protein: CASSMRAPSGDRGTDTQYF
clone size: -
J gene: TRBJ2-3
V gene: TRBV19
D gene: TRBD1

CDR3 DNA: TGTGCCAGCTCAGCGGGACAGGGGGCCGGCACTGAAGCTTTCTTT
CDR3 protein: CASSAGQGAGTEAFF
clone size: -
J gene: TRBJ1-1
V gene: TRBV18
D gene: TRBD1

CDR3 DNA: TGTGCCAGCAGTTTCGAACGGGGGGCCCCTACAGATACGCAGTATTTT
CDR3 protein: CASSFERGAPTDTQYF
clone size: -
J gene: TRBJ2-3
V gene: TRBV6-5
D gene: -

CDR3 DNA: TGTGCCAGCAGCGGGACACTGTACCAAGAGACCCAGTACTTC
CDR3 protein: CASSGTLYQETQYF
clone size: -
J gene: TRBJ2-5
V gene: TRBV6-1
D gene: -

CDR3 DNA: TGTGCCAGCAGCCTGGGGCCCCCAGGGGGAGGTCAAGAGACCCAGTACTTC
CDR3 protein: CASSLGPPGGGQETQYF
clone size: -
J gene: TRBJ2-5
V gene: TRBV7-6
D gene: -

CDR3 DNA: TGTGCCAGCAGCTCCCCCCTGGCAGGGGTAGGCGGGGAGCTGTTTTTT
CDR3 protein: CASSSPLAGVGGELFF
clone size: -
J gene: TRBJ2-2
V gene: TRBV7-8
D gene: -

CDR3 DNA: TGTGCCAGCAGTGGAGCCCGGACTACCCCTGCCTCCGAGCAGTACTTC
CDR3 protein: CASSGARTTPASEQYF
clone size: -
J gene: TRBJ2-7
V gene: TRBV2
D gene: -

CDR3 DNA: TGTGCCAGCAACACGGGAGGGGGCTCCTACAATGAGCAGTTCTTC
CDR3 protein: CASNTGGGSYNEQFF
clone size: -
J gene: TRBJ2-1
V gene: TRBV21-1
D gene: -

CDR3 DNA: TGTGCCATCAGTCCCCAGGGGGAGGGATCCCTCCACTTT
CDR3 protein: CAISPQGEGSLHF
clone size: -
J gene: TRBJ1-6
V gene: TRBV10-3
D gene: TRBD1

CDR3 DNA: TGTGCCAGCACCCTTCGACAGGGGAATCAGCCCCAGCATTTT
CDR3 protein: CASTLRQGNQPQHF
clone size: -
J gene: TRBJ1-5
V gene: TRBV27
D gene: TRBD1

CDR3 DNA: TGTGCCACCAGCAGAGCCCAAGAGACCCAGTACTTC
CDR3 protein: CATSRAQETQYF
clone size: -
J gene: TRBJ2-5
V gene: TRBV15
D gene: -

CDR3 DNA: TGTGCCAGCAGCGTAGCCCTCATGAGCTCTGGAAACACCATATATTTT
CDR3 protein: CASSVALMSSGNTIYF
clone size: -
J gene: TRBJ1-3
V gene: TRBV9
D gene: -

CDR3 DNA: TGTGCCAGCAGCACCGTACAGGAGGATCAGCCCCAGCATTTT
CDR3 protein: CASSTVQEDQPQHF
clone size: -
J gene: TRBJ1-5
V gene: TRBV7-9
D gene: -

CDR3 DNA: TGTGCCAGTAGTATCGGAGCAGGCGTAGGCACTGAAGCTTTCTTT
CDR3 protein: CASSIGAGVGTEAFF
clone size: once
J gene: TRBJ1-1
V gene: TRBV19
D gene: -

CDR3 DNA: TGTGCCAGCAGTTTCGGTACGGGGAACACTGAAGCTTTCTTT
CDR3 protein: CASSFGTGNTEAFF
clone size: -
J gene: TRBJ1-1
V gene: TRBV28
D gene: -

CDR3 DNA: TGTGCCAGCAGCCAAGAGGTAGGGCGGGGGGGCAAGGATACGCAGTATTTT
CDR3 protein: CASSQEVGRGGKDTQYF
clone size: -
J gene: TRBJ2-3
V gene: TRBV4-2
D gene: TRBD2

CDR3 DNA: TGTGCTTGCGCGGGGGGAAACACCGGGGAGCTGTTTTTT
CDR3 protein: CACAGGNTGELFF
clone size: -
J gene: TRBJ2-2
V gene: TRBV2
D gene: TRBD2

CDR3 DNA: TGTGCCAGCAGTCTCTCGCAGGGGGTCAATGAGCAGTTCTTC
CDR3 protein: CASSLSQGVNEQFF
clone size: -
J gene: TRBJ2-1
V gene: TRBV11-3
D gene: TRBD1

CDR3 DNA: TGCGCCAGCAGCTTGCAGGGGGCTGGAAACACCATATATTTT
CDR3 protein: CASSLQGAGNTIYF
clone size: -
J gene: TRBJ1-3
V gene: TRBV5-1
D gene: TRBD1

CDR3 DNA: TGCGCCAGCAGCCATCCTGAGGGGAGAGCGCGTAACGAGCAGTACTTC
CDR3 protein: CASSHPEGRARNEQYF
clone size: -
J gene: TRBJ2-7
V gene: TRBV4-1
D gene: -

CDR3 DNA: TGTGCCAGTAGTATAGACACCGGGACAGGGAACTACGAGCAGTACTTC
CDR3 protein: CASSIDTGTGNYEQYF
clone size: -
J gene: TRBJ2-7
V gene: TRBV19
D gene: TRBD1